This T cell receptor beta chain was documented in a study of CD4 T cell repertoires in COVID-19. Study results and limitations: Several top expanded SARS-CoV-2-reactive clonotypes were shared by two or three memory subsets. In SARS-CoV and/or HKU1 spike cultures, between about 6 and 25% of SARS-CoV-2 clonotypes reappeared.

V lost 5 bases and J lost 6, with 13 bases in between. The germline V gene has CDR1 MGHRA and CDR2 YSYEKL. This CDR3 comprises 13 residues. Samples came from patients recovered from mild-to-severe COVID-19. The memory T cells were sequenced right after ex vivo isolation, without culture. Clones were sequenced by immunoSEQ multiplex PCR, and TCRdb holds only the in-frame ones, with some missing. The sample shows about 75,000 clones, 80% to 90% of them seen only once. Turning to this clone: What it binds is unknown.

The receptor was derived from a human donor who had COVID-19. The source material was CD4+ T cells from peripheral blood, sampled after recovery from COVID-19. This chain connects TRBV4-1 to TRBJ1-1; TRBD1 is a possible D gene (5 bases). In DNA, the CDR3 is TGCGCCAGCAGCATATTTCAGGGATCTGAAGCTTTCTTT. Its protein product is CASSIFQGSEAFF.